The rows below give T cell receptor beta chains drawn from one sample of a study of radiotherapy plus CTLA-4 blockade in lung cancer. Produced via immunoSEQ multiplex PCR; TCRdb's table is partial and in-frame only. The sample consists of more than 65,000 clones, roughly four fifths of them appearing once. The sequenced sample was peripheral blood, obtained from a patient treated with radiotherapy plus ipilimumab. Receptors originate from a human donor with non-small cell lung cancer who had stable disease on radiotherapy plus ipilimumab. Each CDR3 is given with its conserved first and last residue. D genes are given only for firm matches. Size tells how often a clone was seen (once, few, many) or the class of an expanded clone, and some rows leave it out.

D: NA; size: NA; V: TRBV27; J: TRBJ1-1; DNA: TGTGCCAGCAGTTTATTGGGACAATCGAACACTGAAGCTTTCTTT; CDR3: CASSLLGQSNTEAFF
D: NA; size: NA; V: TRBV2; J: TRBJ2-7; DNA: TGTGCCAGCAGTTTCGCAGGGGGGCCCTACGAGCAGTACTTC; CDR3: CASSFAGGPYEQYF
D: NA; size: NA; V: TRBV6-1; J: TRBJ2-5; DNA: TGTGCCAGCAGTGCGCGGACACAGGCCTCGGAGACCCAGTACTTC; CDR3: CASSARTQASETQYF
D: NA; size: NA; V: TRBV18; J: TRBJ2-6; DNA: TGTGCCAGCTCACCCTTAGACTCTGGGGCCAACGTCCTGACTTTC; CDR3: CASSPLDSGANVLTF
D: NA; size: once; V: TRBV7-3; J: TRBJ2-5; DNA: TGTGCCAGCAGCCTCGGGACAAATAAAGATAGCCAGTACTTC; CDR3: CASSLGTNKDSQYF
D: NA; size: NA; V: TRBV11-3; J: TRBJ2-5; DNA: TGTGCCAGCAGCTTGGCAGGGGATGAGACCCAGTACTTC; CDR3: CASSLAGDETQYF
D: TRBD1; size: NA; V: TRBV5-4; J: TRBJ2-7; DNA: TGTGCCAGCAGCTCCGGACAGGGTATTCCCTACGAGCAGTACTTC; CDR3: CASSSGQGIPYEQYF
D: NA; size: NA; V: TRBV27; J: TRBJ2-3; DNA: TGTGCCAGCAGTTTAGCGACTAGCACAGATACGCAGTATTTT; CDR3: CASSLATSTDTQYF
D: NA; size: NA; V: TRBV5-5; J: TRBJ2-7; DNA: TGTGCCAGCAGCTTGGATGGCTTTGCCTACGAGCAGTACTTC; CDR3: CASSLDGFAYEQYF
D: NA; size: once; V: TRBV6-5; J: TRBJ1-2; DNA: TGTGCCAGCAGAGACAGTAACTATGGCTACACCTTC; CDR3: CASRDSNYGYTF
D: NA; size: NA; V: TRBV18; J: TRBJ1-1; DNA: TGTGCCAGCTCACCGGGCCAGGGTCACACTGAAGCTTTCTTT; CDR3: CASSPGQGHTEAFF
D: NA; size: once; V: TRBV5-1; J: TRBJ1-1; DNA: TGCGCCAGCAGCTTGACAGGATTGAACACTGAAGCTTTCTTT; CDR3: CASSLTGLNTEAFF
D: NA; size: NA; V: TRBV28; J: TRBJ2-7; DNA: TGTGCCAGCACCCAGAGAGGGGTCACCTACGAGCAGTACTTC; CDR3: CASTQRGVTYEQYF
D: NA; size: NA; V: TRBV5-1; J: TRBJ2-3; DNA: TGCGCCAGCAGCTTGGCGCCTAGCCTTTGGTATTTT; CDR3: CASSLAPSLWYF
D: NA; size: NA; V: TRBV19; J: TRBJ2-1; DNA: TGTGCCAGTAGTATCGGGGCAGGGCAATACAATGAGCAGTTCTTC; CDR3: CASSIGAGQYNEQFF
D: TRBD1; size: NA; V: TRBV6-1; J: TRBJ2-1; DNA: TGTGCCAGCAGGCGGGACAGGGTTGATGAGCAGTTCTTC; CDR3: CASRRDRVDEQFF
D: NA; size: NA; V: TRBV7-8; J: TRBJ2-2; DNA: TGTGCCACGCTAGGTGACCCGAACACCGGGGAGCTGTTTTTT; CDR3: CATLGDPNTGELFF
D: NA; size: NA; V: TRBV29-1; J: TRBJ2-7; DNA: TGCAGCGTTGAGGGATCCTCCTACGAGCAGTACTTC; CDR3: CSVEGSSYEQYF
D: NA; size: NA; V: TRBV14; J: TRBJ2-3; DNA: TGTGCCAGCAGCCAAGAGGCGTCCCTCCTCACAGATACGCAGTATTTT; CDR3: CASSQEASLLTDTQYF
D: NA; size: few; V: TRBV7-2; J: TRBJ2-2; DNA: TGTGCCAGCAGCTTGCGGGGGCGAGACGGGGAGCTGTTTTTT; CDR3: CASSLRGRDGELFF
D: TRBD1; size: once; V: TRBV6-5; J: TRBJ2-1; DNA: TGTGCCAGCAGTGTAAATTGGGACAGTAACAATGAGCAGTTCTTC; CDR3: CASSVNWDSNNEQFF
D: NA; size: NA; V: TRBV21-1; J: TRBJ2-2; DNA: TGTGCCAGCAGCAAATCAGAAGCCGGGGAGCTGTTTTTT; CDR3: CASSKSEAGELFF
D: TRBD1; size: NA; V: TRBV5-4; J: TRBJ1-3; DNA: TGTGCCAGCAGCCGGACAGGGGTTGGAAACACCATATATTTT; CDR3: CASSRTGVGNTIYF
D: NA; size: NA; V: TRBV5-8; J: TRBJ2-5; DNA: TGTGCCAGCAGCTTGGGTAGGGGTTCGGGTTTGGAGACCCAGTACTTC; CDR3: CASSLGRGSGLETQYF
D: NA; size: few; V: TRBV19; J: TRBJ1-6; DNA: TGTGCCAGTGGGGAGATGGGGAATTCACCCCTCCACTTT; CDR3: CASGEMGNSPLHF
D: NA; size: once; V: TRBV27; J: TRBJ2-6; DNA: TGTGCCAGCTGTCCTCGGCAACCTGGGGCCAACGTCCTGACTTTC; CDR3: CASCPRQPGANVLTF
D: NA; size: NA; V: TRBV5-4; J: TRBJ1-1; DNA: TGTGCCAGCAGCTTAGCAGGGCACATGAACACTGAAGCTTTCTTT; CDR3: CASSLAGHMNTEAFF
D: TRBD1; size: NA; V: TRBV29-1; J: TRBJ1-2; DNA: TGCAGCTCAGGACAGGGGGAGATGTATGGCTACACCTTC; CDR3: CSSGQGEMYGYTF
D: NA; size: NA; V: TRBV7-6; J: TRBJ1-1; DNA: TGTGCCAGCAGCTTAGGAGACAGGAACACTGAAGCTTTCTTT; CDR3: CASSLGDRNTEAFF
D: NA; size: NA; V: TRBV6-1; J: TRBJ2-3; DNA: TGTGCCAGCAGTTCCCGCGGCGGCACAGATACGCAGTATTTT; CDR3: CASSSRGGTDTQYF
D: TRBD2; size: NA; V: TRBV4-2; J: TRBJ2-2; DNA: TGTGCCAGCAGCCAAGGGGTGGGAGGGCCCGACACCGGGGAGCTGTTTTTT; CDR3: CASSQGVGGPDTGELFF
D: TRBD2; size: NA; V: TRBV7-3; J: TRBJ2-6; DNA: TGTGCCAGCAGCGCACCGGGACTAGCGGGGTATGGGGCCAACGTCCTGACTTTC; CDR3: CASSAPGLAGYGANVLTF
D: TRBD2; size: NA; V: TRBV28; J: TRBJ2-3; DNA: TGTGCCAGCAGCCTAGCGGGAGGTGGCACAGATACGCAGTATTTT; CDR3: CASSLAGGGTDTQYF